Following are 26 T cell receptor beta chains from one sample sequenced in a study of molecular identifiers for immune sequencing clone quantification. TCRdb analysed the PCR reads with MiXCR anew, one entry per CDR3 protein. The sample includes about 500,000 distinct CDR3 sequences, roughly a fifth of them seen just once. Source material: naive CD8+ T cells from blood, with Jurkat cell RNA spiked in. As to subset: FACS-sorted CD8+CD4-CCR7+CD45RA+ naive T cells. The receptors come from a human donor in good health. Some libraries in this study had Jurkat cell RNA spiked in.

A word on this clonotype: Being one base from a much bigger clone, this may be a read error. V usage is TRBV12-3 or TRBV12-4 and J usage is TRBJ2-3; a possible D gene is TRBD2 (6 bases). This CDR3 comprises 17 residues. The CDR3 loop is CACRLRLGDPSTDTQYF. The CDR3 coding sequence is TGTGCCTGCAGGCTTCGACTAGGGGACCCAAGCACAGATACGCAGTATTTT.

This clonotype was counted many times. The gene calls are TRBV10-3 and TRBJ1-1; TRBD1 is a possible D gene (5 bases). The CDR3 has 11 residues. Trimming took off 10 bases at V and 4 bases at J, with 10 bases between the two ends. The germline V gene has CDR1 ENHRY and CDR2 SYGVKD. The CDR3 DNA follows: TGTGCCACTGGGGGAGGCACTGAAGCTTTCTTT. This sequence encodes CATGGGTEAFF.

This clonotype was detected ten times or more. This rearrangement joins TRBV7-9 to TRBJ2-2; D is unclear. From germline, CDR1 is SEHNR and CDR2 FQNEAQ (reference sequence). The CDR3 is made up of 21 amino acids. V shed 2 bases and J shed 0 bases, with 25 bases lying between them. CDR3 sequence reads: CASSLSPLTSPDAPNTGELFF. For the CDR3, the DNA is TGTGCCAGCAGCTTATCTCCCCTCACTTCACCTGACGCTCCGAACACCGGGGAGCTGTTTTTT.

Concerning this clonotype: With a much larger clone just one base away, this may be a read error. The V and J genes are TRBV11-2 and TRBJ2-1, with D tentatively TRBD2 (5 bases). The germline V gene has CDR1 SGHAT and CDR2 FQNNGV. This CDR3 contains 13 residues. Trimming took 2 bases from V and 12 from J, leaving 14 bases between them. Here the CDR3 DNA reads TGTGCCAGCAGCTTAAGGTTTAGCGATGGGCAGTTCTTC. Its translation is CASSLRFSDGQFF. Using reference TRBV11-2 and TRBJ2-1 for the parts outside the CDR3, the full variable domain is EAGVAQSPRYKIIEKRQSVAFWCNPISGHATLYWYQQILGQGPKLLIQFQNNGVVDDSQLPKDRFSAERLKGVDSTLKIQPAKLEDSAVYLCASSLRFSDGQFFGPGTRLTVL.

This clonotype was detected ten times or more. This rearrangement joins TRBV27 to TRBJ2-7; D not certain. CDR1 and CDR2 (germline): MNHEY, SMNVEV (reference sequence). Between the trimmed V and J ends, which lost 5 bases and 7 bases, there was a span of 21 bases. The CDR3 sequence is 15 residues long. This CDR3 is CASSPLVREPVEQYF. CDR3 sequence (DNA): TGTGCCAGCAGTCCCCTTGTTCGCGAACCGGTGGAGCAGTACTTC.

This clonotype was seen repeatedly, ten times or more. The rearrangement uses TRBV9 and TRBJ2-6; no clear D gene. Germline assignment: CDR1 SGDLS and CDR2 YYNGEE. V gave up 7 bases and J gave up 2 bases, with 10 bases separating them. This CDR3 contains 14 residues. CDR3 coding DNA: TGTGCCAGCGAAGAAAAGCCTGGGGCCAACGTCCTGACTTTC. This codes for CASEEKPGANVLTF.

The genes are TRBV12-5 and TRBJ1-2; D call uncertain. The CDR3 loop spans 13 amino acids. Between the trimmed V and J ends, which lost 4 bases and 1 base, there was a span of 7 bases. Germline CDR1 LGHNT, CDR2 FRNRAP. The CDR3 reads CASGSLDNYGYTF. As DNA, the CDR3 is TGTGCTAGTGGTTCGCTGGATAACTATGGCTACACCTTC.

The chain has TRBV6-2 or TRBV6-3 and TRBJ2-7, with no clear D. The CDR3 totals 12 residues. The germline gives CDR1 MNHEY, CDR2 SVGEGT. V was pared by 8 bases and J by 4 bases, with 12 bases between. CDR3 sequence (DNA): TGTGCCAGCTCCTTCGCGGTTTACGAGCAGTACTTC. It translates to CASSFAVYEQYF.

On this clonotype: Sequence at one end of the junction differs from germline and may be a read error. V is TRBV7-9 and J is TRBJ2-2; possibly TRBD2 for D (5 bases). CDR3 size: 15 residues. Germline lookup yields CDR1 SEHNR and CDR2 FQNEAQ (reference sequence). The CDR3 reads CASRSPKGSTGKLFF. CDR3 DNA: TGTGCCAGCCGCTCCCCCAAGGGAAGCACCGGGAAGCTGTTTTTT.

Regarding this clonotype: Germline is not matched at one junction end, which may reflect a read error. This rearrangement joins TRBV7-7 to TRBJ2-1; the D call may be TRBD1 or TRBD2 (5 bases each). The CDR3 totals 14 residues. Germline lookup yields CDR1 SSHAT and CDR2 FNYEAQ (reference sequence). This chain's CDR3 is CASSLGEPYNEQFF. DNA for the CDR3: TGTGCTAGCAGTTTGGGGGAGCCGTACAATGAGCAGTTCTTC.

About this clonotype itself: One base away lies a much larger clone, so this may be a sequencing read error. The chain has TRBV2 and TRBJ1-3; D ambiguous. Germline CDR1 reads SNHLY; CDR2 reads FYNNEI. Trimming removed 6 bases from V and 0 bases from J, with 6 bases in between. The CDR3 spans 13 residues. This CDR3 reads CASRKDSGNTIYF. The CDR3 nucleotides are TGTGCCAGCAGAAAAGACTCTGGAAACACCATATATTTT.

DNA of the CDR3: TGTGCCAGCAGGGGGGACAGGGTGAACACTGAAGCTTTCTTT. This encodes CASRGDRVNTEAFF. The rearrangement joins TRBV5-4 to TRBJ1-1; the match to TRBD1 covers 9 bases. The CDR3 is 14 residues long. V trimming: 5 bases; J trimming: 0 bases; junction bases outside the gene matches: 2. CDR1 SGHNT and CDR2 YYREEE come from the germline V gene (reference sequence).

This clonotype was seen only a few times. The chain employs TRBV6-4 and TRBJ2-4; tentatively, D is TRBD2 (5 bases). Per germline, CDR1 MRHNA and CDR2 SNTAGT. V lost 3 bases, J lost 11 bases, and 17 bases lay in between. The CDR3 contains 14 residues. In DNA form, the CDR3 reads TGTGCCAGCAGTGAAAACACTAGAGCGAGTTTTCAGTACTTC. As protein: CASSENTRASFQYF.

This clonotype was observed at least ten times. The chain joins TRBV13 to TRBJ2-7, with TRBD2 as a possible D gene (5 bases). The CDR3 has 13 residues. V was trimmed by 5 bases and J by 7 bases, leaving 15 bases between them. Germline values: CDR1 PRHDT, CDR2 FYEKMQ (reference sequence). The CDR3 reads CASSPEEGREQYF. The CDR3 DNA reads TGTGCCAGCAGCCCGGAAGAGGGTCGAGAGCAGTACTTC.

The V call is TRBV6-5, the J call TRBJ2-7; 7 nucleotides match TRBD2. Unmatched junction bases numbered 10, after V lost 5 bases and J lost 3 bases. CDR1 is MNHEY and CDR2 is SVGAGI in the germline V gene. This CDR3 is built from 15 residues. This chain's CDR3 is CASSHGLAGDYEQYF. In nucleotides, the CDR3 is TGTGCCAGCAGTCACGGACTGGCGGGAGACTACGAGCAGTACTTC.

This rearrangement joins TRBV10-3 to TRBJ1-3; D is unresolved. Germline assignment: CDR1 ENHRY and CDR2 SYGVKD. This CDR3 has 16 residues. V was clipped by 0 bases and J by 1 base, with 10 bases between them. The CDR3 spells CAISESSPPSGNTIYF. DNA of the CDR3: TGTGCCATCAGTGAGTCGAGCCCCCCGTCTGGAAACACCATATATTTT.

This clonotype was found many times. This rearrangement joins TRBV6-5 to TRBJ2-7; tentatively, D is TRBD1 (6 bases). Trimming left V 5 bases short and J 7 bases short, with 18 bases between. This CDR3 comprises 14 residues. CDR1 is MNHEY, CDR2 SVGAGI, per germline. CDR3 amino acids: CASSPNTGHWEQYF. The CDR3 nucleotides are TGTGCCAGCAGTCCTAACACAGGGCACTGGGAGCAGTACTTC.

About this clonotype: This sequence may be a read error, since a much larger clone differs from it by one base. In DNA, the CDR3 is TGTGCCAGCAGTTACTCGGGACTCCAAGAGACCCGGTACTTC. It encodes CASSYSGLQETRYF. This chain uses TRBV6-5 with TRBJ2-5; TRBD2 is a possible D gene (6 bases). The CDR3 length is 14 residues. Germline CDR1 reads MNHEY; CDR2 reads SVGAGI.

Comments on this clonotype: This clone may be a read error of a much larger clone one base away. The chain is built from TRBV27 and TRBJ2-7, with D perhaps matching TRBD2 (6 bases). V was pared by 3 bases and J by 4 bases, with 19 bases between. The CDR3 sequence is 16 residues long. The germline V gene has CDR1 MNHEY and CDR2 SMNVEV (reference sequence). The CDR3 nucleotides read TGTGCCAGCAGTTTTATCGGGGGTCCAAGGGATTACGAGCAGTACTTC. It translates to CASSFIGGPRDYEQYF.

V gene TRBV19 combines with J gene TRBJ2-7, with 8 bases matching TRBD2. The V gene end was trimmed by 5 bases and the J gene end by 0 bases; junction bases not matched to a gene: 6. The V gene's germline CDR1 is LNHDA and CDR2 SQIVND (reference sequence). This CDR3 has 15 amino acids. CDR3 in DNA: TGTGCCAGTAGTTCAGCGGGGGCTAGCTCCTACGAGCAGTACTTC. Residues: CASSSAGASSYEQYF.

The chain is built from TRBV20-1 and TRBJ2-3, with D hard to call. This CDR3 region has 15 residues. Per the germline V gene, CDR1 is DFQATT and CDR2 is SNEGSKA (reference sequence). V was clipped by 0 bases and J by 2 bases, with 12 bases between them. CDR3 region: CSARDISIHTDTQYF. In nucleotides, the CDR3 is TGCAGTGCTAGAGATATTTCTATCCACACAGATACGCAGTATTTT.

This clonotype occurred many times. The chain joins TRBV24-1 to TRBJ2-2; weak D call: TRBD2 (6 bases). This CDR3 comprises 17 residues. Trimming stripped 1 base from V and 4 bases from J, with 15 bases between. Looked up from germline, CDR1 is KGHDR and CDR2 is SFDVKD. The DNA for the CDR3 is TGTGCCACCAGTGATTTAACCAGGGAGGAGACCACCGGGGAGCTGTTTTTT. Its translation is CATSDLTREETTGELFF.

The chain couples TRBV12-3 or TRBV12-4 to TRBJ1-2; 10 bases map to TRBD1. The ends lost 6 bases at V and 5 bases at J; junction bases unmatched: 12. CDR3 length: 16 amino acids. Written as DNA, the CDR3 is TGTGCCAGCAGACCTGACAGGGGGCGACGGGGGTATGGCTACACCTTC. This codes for CASRPDRGRRGYGYTF.

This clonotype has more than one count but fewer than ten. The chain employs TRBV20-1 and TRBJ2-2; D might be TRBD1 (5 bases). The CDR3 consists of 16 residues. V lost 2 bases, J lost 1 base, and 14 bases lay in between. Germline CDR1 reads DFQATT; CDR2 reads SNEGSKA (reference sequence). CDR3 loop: CSARSDSRLNTGELFF. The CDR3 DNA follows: TGCAGTGCTAGATCCGACAGTCGCCTGAACACCGGGGAGCTGTTTTTT.

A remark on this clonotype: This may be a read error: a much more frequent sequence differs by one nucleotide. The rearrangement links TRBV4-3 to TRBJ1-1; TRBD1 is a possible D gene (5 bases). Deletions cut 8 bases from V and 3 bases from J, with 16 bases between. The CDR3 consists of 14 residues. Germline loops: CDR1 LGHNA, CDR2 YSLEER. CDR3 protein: CASAEAGYDTEAFF. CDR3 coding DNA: TGCGCCAGCGCCGAGGCAGGGTACGACACTGAAGCTTTCTTT.

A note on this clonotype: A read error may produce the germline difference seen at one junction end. In nucleotides, the CDR3 is TGTGCCAGCAGTGAAGCGGGGGCTAGCAATCAGCCCCGGCATTTT. Translation: CASSEAGASNQPRHF. The V gene is TRBV2, the J gene TRBJ1-5; tentative D call: TRBD1 (6 bases). Germline V gives CDR1 SNHLY, CDR2 FYNNEI. This CDR3 contains 15 residues.